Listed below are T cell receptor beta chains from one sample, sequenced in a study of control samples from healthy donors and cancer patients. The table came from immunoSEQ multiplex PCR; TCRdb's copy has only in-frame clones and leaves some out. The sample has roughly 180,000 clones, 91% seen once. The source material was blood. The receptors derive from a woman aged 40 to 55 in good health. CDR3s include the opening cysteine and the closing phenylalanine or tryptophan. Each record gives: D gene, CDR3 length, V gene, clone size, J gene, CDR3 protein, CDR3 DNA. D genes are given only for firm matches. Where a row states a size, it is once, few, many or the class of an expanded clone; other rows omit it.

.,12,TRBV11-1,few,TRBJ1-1,CASSRMNTEAFF,TGTGCCAGCAGCCGCATGAACACTGAAGCTTTCTTT
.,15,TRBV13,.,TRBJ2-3,CASSLDRVFGDTQYF,TGTGCCAGCAGCTTAGATAGGGTATTCGGAGATACGCAGTATTTT
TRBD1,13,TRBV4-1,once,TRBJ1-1,CASSRQGGPEAFF,TGCGCCAGCAGCCGACAGGGAGGACCTGAAGCTTTCTTT
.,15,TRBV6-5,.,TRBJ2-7,CASSSHILSSYEQYF,TGTGCCAGCAGCTCCCATATCCTGAGCTCCTACGAGCAGTACTTC
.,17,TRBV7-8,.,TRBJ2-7,CASSSHPFGANTYEQYF,TGTGCCAGCAGCTCCCACCCGTTCGGGGCCAATACCTACGAGCAGTACTTC
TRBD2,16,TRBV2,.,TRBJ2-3,CASSDESGGALDTQYF,TGTGCCAGCAGTGACGAGAGCGGGGGGGCCTTGGATACGCAGTATTTT
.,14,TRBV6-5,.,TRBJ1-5,CASTQVRGNQPQHF,TGTGCCAGCACACAGGTCAGGGGCAATCAGCCCCAGCATTTT
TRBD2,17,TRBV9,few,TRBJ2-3,CASSSGLAGGPTDTQYF,TGTGCCAGCAGCTCCGGACTAGCGGGGGGCCCCACAGATACGCAGTATTTT
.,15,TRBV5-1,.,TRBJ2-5,CASSSTGTLWETQYF,TGCGCCAGCAGCTCCACCGGGACACTTTGGGAGACCCAGTACTTC
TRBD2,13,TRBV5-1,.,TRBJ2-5,CASSSLAEETQYF,TGCGCCAGCAGCTCCCTAGCGGAAGAGACCCAGTACTTC
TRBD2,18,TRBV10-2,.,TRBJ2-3,CASSAILAGGTSTDTQYF,TGCGCCAGCAGTGCGATTCTAGCGGGGGGAACTAGCACAGATACGCAGTATTTT
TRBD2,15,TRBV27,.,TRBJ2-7,CASRAPSGGAREQYF,TGTGCCAGCAGGGCTCCTAGCGGGGGGGCCCGGGAGCAGTACTTC
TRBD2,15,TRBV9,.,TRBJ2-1,CASSVATSGNNEQFF,TGTGCCAGCAGCGTAGCTACTAGCGGCAACAATGAGCAGTTCTTC
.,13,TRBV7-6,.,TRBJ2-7,CASSSGPNYEQYF,TGTGCCAGCAGCTCTGGACCGAACTACGAGCAGTACTTC
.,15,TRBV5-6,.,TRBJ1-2,CASSLEGFGYYGYTF,TGTGCCAGCAGCTTAGAGGGGTTCGGGTACTATGGCTACACCTTC
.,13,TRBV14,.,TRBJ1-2,CASSQFSYYGYTF,TGTGCCAGCAGCCAATTCAGTTACTATGGCTACACCTTC
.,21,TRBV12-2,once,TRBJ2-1,CASRLILGTGTARYSINEQFF,TGTGCAAGTCGCTTAATTCTTGGGACAGGGACTGCCCGGTACTCAATCAATGAGCAGTTCTTC
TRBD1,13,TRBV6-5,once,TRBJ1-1,CASSYPNRGEAFF,TGTGCCAGCAGTTACCCGAACAGGGGTGAAGCTTTCTTT
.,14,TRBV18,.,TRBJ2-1,CASSEAREYNEQFF,TGTGCCAGCTCAGAGGCCCGGGAGTACAATGAGCAGTTCTTC
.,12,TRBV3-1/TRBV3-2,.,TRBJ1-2,CASSREGYGYTF,TGTGCCAGCAGCCGGGAGGGCTATGGCTACACCTTC
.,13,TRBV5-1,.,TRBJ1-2,CASSWALGDGYTF,TGCGCCAGCAGCTGGGCGTTGGGCGATGGCTACACCTTC
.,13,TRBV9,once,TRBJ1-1,CASTSPTGAEAFF,TGTGCCAGCACCTCACCGACCGGTGCTGAAGCTTTCTTT
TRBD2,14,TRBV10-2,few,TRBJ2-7,CASRLAGGPYEQYF,TGCGCCAGCAGACTAGCGGGGGGGCCGTACGAGCAGTACTTC